The clone carrying this T cell receptor beta chain was counted between two and nine times. Its antigen is currently unknown. This specimen belongs to a study of cytomegalovirus exposure and HLA in healthy donors. Primers: 60 Vbeta forward and 13 Jbeta reverse. Some clones are missing from TCRdb's copy, which holds only in-frame ones; the method was immunoSEQ multiplex PCR. The sample includes about 140,000 clones, approximately 84% seen only once; the top ten take around 10%. Study observations and caveats: In a later analysis, specific HLA alleles were associated with over 15,000 TCR beta sequences at a 0.05 false discovery rate. The majority of CMV-associated TCR beta chains were reported as apparently HLA-restricted in a later analysis.

This sequence originates from a woman aged 55-70 years in good health and CMV-seropositive. Sequencing used PBMCs.

The CDR3 DNA reads TGTGCCAGCAGCCAAACTTTAGCGGGAGGCCCCGGGGAGCTGTTTTTT. This translates into CASSQTLAGGPGELFF. The chain carries TRBV7-9 and TRBJ2-2, with 10 bases that match TRBD2. Germline V gene data show CDR1 as SEHNR and CDR2 as FQNEAQ (reference sequence). The junction had 9 bases not matched to a gene; V was cut back by 5 bases and J by 6 bases. CDR3 length equals 16 residues.